This TCR beta chain was recovered during a study of response to subunit inactivated influenza vaccine. Each CDR3 protein gets one entry after TCRdb re-called the RT-PCR reads with MiXCR. Of about 170,000 distinct CDR3 sequences in the sample, roughly 12% were seen once. This clonotype was counted once. CDR3 length equals 15 residues. The V gene's germline CDR1 is MNHEY and CDR2 SMNVEV (reference sequence). V gave up 5 bases and J gave up 4 bases; unmatched junction bases: 8. A further study also used this sample, focusing on T cells expressing NK-cell markers. From that second work: Generation of TCR beta cDNA was performed by 5'RACE template switching incorporating UMIs. Sequenced donors, eight in total, included seven who were HCMV-seropositive and one who was seronegative. Sorting in several experiments was restricted by an anti-gamma-delta TCR antibody to alpha-beta TCR T cells.

The chain combines TRBV27 with TRBJ2-1; TRBD1 matches 7 bases. Sample: CD8+ T cells sorted from PBMCs, taken 11 to 12 days after vaccination. This receptor was identified in a man in his fifties who received an inactivated influenza vaccine. For the CDR3, the DNA is TGTGCCAGCAGTCCAGGACAGACAGGGTACAATGAGCAGTTCTTC. Its protein product is CASSPGQTGYNEQFF.